The 15 T cell receptor beta chains reported below all come from one sample, sequenced in a study of T cell responses to AZD1222 COVID-19 vaccine. Only in-frame clones appear in the TCRdb table, and some are missing; sequencing was by immunoSEQ multiplex PCR. The data show fewer than 140,000 clones, with roughly 90% seen just once and about 5% held by the top ten. Sample: peripheral blood, taken on day 0 of AZD1222 vaccination. The source is an adult in good health.

The chain uses TRBV5-1 and TRBJ2-1; 13 bases fit TRBD2. V gave up 5 bases and J gave up 4 bases; unmatched junction bases: 3. The germline V gene has CDR1 SGHRS and CDR2 YFSETQ. This CDR3 comprises 15 residues. CDR3 region: CASRLAGGLYNEQFF. CDR3 DNA: TGCGCCAGCAGACTAGCGGGAGGGTTGTACAATGAGCAGTTCTTC.

This clone came up once. The V call is TRBV2, the J call TRBJ2-7; 15 positions match TRBD2. This CDR3 has 18 amino acids. Germline V gives CDR1 SNHLY, CDR2 FYNNEI. V dropped 5 bases and J dropped 2; count of bases not matched to a gene: 10. The CDR3 here is CASSYTGLAGGIAYEQYF. The CDR3 DNA is TGTGCCAGCAGTTACACGGGACTAGCGGGAGGCATCGCCTACGAGCAGTACTTC.

This clone was found once. The CDR3 is CASKGAGGWETQYF. The CDR3 nucleotides are TGTGCCAGTAAGGGAGCGGGAGGTTGGGAGACCCAGTACTTC. The rearrangement links TRBV19 to TRBJ2-5, with 9 bases fitting TRBD2. J lost 5 bases, V lost 7 bases, and 8 bases had no gene match. The CDR3 is 14 residues long. Looked up from germline, CDR1 is LNHDA and CDR2 is SQIVND (reference sequence).

This clone was counted a few times. The V and J genes are TRBV18 and TRBJ2-7; 7 nucleotides line up with TRBD1. Unmatched junction bases numbered 6, after V lost 1 base and J lost 3 bases. The germline V gene has CDR1 KGHSH and CDR2 LQKENI. CDR3 length equals 15 residues. The CDR3 spells CASSPREGAHYEQYF. CDR3 DNA sequence: TGTGCCAGCTCACCACGTGAGGGGGCTCACTACGAGCAGTACTTC.

The chain has TRBV10-1 and TRBJ2-1; TRBD2 matches at 13 bases. The CDR3 length is 16 residues. CDR1 WNHNN and CDR2 SYGVQD come from the germline V gene (reference sequence). Trimming took 6 bases from V and 7 from J; bases not matched to a gene: 9. The CDR3 coding sequence is TGCGCCAGCAGCCCAGGGACTAGCGGGATCAGGAATGAGCAGTTCTTC. This sequence encodes CASSPGTSGIRNEQFF.

V usage is TRBV29-1 and J usage is TRBJ2-1, with no clear D. The V end lost 1 base, the J end lost 3 bases, and 1 base lay between the germline ends. Germline CDR1 SQVTM, CDR2 ANQGSEA. The CDR3 extends over 11 amino acids. The CDR3 DNA sequence: TGCAGCGTTGAAGGCTACAATGAGCAGTTCTTC. Protein product: CSVEGYNEQFF.

This clone was detected only once. The chain has TRBV24-1 and TRBJ2-2, with TRBD1 matching 8 bases. CDR1 is KGHDR, CDR2 SFDVKD, per germline. CDR3 length: 18 amino acids. Unmatched junction bases numbered 9, after V lost 4 bases and J lost 0 bases. The CDR3 sequence: CATSDLDRGIANTGELFF. CDR3 sequence (DNA): TGTGCCACCAGTGACCTCGACAGGGGCATAGCGAACACCGGGGAGCTGTTTTTT.

The V and J genes are TRBV6-1 and TRBJ2-7; 7 bases line up with TRBD2. V lost 0 bases, J lost 4 bases, and 9 bases stayed unmatched. The CDR3 covers 16 residues. Germline V CDR1 and CDR2: MNHNS, SASEGT. The DNA of the CDR3 is TGTGCCAGCAGTGAAGCAGCGAGGACTAGGGCTTACGAGCAGTACTTC. Translating gives CASSEAARTRAYEQYF.

The V gene is TRBV18, the J gene TRBJ1-4; the D gene is possibly TRBD1 (5 bases). CDR1 and CDR2 (germline): KGHSH, LQKENI. CDR3 size: 15 residues. V was shortened by 2 bases and J by 0 bases, with 7 bases between the two germline ends. Written as DNA, the CDR3 is TGTGCCAGCTCACCAGGGACTACAACTAATGAAAAACTGTTTTTT. This codes for CASSPGTTTNEKLFF.

V and J are TRBV6-2 or TRBV6-3 and TRBJ2-7; D not certain. Trimming cost V 4 bases and J 5 bases, with 12 bases left between them. The CDR3 covers 13 residues. Germline assignment: CDR1 MNHEY and CDR2 SVGEGT. The CDR3 DNA reads as TGTGCCAGCAGTTTTTTCCTGGGCAACGAGCAGTACTTC. Encoded protein: CASSFFLGNEQYF.

The table lists this clone with a count of one. J is TRBJ2-1 and V is TRBV3-1 (or the pseudogene TRBV3-2); the D call may be TRBD1 or TRBD2 (5 bases each). The CDR3 totals 15 residues. Germline assignment: CDR1 LGHDT and CDR2 YNNKEL (reference sequence). Trimming removed 1 base at V and 4 bases at J, with 11 bases between. CDR3 nucleotides: TGTGCCAGCAGCCAAGGGGGGTCTCATTACAATGAGCAGTTCTTC. It translates to CASSQGGSHYNEQFF.

This clone was recorded only once. V gene TRBV11-2 combines with J gene TRBJ1-1; D gene ambiguous. The V gene lost 6 bases and the J gene lost 5 bases, with 13 bases spanning the gap. Germline V lookup: CDR1 SGHAT, CDR2 FQNNGV. This CDR3 comprises 13 residues. CDR3 sequence: CASRSTGRTEAFF. Written as DNA, the CDR3 is TGTGCCAGCAGGTCGACGGGCCGGACTGAAGCTTTCTTT.

This chain uses TRBV7-2 with TRBJ2-3, with D maybe TRBD1 (6 bases). V shed 2 bases and J shed 1 base, with 10 bases lying between them. The CDR3 contains 15 residues. Germline V gene sequence: CDR1 SGHTA, CDR2 FQGNSA. The CDR3 DNA follows: TGTGCCAGCAGCTTATCGGCAGGGGGCACAGATACGCAGTATTTT. It specifies CASSLSAGGTDTQYF.

This chain joins TRBV3-1 (or the pseudogene TRBV3-2) and TRBJ1-3; weak D call: TRBD1 (5 bases). The CDR3 is 18 residues long. The germline V and J ends were trimmed by 3 bases and 0 bases, with 18 bases remaining between them. Germline V CDR1 and CDR2: LGHDT, YNNKEL (reference sequence). The CDR3 DNA reads as TGTGCCAGCAGCCATCCACCCTGGGGGAAAAGCTCTGGAAACACCATATATTTT. It is translated as CASSHPPWGKSSGNTIYF.

The chain has TRBV6-5 and TRBJ1-6; weak D call: TRBD1 (6 bases). Germline V gene data show CDR1 as MNHEY and CDR2 as SVGAGI. The CDR3 sequence is 15 residues long. V was trimmed by 11 bases and J by 0 bases, leaving 14 bases between them. The CDR3 DNA reads as TGTGCCGGGGGCCCTACAGGCTCCTATAATTCACCCCTCCACTTT. Translating it yields CAGGPTGSYNSPLHF.